This record concerns one T cell receptor (beta chain) sequence. Original data processing: Estimation of nucleated cell counts relied on the amplification of reference gene primers. Clones were sequenced by immunoSEQ multiplex PCR, and TCRdb holds only the in-frame ones, with some missing. V and J calls and clone size are as listed in that table; D and trimming were resolved from the DNA. The table has approximately 80,000 clones, roughly 77% seen once. This sample stems from a study of blood T cell repertoires in COVID-19. At the level of the study: Samples taken during acute and convalescent COVID-19 were collected in the United States, Italy and Spain. The cDNA or gDNA used as material had been derived from T cells, B-cell-depleted T cells, or PBMCs.

The CDR3 runs 15 residues. Looked up from germline, CDR1 is SGHVS and CDR2 is FNYEAQ. Trimming left V 4 bases short and J 7 bases short, with 19 bases between. The chain joins TRBV7-6 to TRBJ2-5; weak D call: TRBD2 (6 bases). The sequencing sample was made of peripheral blood. This clonotype was obtained from a middle-aged man with active or convalescent COVID-19. The CDR3: CASSSPPDYGRTQYF. In DNA, the CDR3 is TGTGCCAGCAGCTCCCCTCCGGACTATGGAAGGACCCAGTACTTC.